This T cell receptor beta chain was recorded in a study of T cell responses to AZD1222 COVID-19 vaccine. General study results and limits: Repertoires were obtained only post-peak T cell response. Spike-specific TCR depth and breadth grew after two AZD1222 doses. In the spike-specific TCR repertoire, nearly half reportedly target unmutated variant regions.

Pooling covered second doses at about 4 or about 12 weeks. Points on this clone: Its antigen is currently unknown.

TCRdb's table, derived via immunoSEQ multiplex PCR, lists solely in-frame clones and lacks some. There are 50,000 to 65,000 clones in the sample; approximately 85% occur only once, and approximately 25% lies in the top ten. CDR3 length equals 13 residues. Trimming cost V 1 base and J 5 bases, with 7 bases left between them. Germline-derived CDR1 and CDR2 are SGHRS and YFSETQ. The TCR originated in an adult who received the AZD1222 COVID-19 vaccine. The sample here was peripheral blood, taken 28 days after the second AZD1222 dose. The chain employs TRBV5-1 and TRBJ1-5, with D unclear. The CDR3 region is CASSLNGDQPQHF. Written as DNA, the CDR3 is TGCGCCAGCAGCTTGAATGGGGATCAGCCCCAGCATTTT.